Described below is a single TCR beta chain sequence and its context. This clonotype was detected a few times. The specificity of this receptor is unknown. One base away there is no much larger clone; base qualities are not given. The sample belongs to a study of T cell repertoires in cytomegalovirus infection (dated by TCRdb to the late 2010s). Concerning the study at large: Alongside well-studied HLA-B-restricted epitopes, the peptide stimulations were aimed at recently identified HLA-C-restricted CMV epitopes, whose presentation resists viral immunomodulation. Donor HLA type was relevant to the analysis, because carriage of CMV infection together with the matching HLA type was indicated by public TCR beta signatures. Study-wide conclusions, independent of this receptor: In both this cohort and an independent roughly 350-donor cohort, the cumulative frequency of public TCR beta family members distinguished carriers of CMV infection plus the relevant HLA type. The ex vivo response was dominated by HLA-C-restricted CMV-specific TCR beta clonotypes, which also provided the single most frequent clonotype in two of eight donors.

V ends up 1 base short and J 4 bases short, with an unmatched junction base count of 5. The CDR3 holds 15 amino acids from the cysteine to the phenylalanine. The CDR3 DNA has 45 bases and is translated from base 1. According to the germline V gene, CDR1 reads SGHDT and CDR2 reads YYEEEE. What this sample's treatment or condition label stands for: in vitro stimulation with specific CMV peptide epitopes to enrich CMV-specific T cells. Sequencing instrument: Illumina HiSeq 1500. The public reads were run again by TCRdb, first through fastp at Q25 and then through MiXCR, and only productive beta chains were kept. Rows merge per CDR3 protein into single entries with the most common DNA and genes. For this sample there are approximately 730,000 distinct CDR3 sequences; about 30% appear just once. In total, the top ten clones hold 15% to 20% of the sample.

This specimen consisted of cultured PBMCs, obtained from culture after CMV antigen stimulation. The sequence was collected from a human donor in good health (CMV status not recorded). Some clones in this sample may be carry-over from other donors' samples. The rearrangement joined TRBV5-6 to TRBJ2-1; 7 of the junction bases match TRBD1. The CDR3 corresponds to CASSLSTGAYNEQFF. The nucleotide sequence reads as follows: TGTGCCAGCAGCTTGTCAACAGGGGCATACAATGAGCAGTTCTTC.